These T cell receptor beta chains were read from a single sample in a study of T cells after yellow fever vaccination. TCRdb called the 5' RACE reads again in MiXCR, with one record for every CDR3 protein. Among a few hundred thousand distinct CDR3 sequences, 3% to 4.5% were seen once, and the ten largest hold 20% to 25%. Sample: PBMCs, taken 5 days after the yellow fever booster vaccination. These receptors all stem from a man aged 18-30 years who received the YFV17D yellow fever vaccine. Each CDR3 is given with its conserved first and last residue. A D gene is named only where the DNA matches it firmly. Clone size appears in some rows only: once, few, many, or a class for an expanded clone.

>TRBD1|few|TRBV5-6|TRBJ1-2
TGTGCCAGCAGGACCCGGACAGGGGGCGCCTATGGCTACACCTTC
CASRTRTGGAYGYTF
>TRBD1|many|TRBV20-1|TRBJ1-2
TGCAGTGCTACCGGGACAGGGGCATGGTATGGCTACACCTTC
CSATGTGAWYGYTF
>.|few|TRBV5-1|TRBJ2-3
TGCGCCAGCAGCTTGTCCGTCAGTTTGCTCGATACGCAGTATTTT
CASSLSVSLLDTQYF
>.|many|TRBV21-1|TRBJ1-2
TGTGCCAGCAGCAAAGGGCCCCAGGGCCCCACTATTAATGGCTACACCTTC
CASSKGPQGPTINGYTF
>.|many|TRBV7-2|TRBJ2-7
TGTGCCAGCAGCCGGGACCCCGGACTCTCCTACGAGCAGTACTTC
CASSRDPGLSYEQYF
>.|many|TRBV2|TRBJ2-5
TGTGCCAGCAGTGAAAGTCAGCGAGAGACCCAGTACTTC
CASSESQRETQYF
>.|.|TRBV7-2|TRBJ2-2
.
CASSFGAGGELFF
>TRBD2|few|TRBV5-1|TRBJ2-1
TGCGCCAGCCAAAGAGCCCTAGCGGGGGTCAATGAGCAGTTCTTC
CASQRALAGVNEQFF
>.|.|TRBV4-1|TRBJ2-7
TGCGCCAGCAGCCAAGCTCGGTGGGACGAGCAGTACTTC
CASSQARWDEQYF
>.|many|TRBV7-9|TRBJ2-7
TGTGCCAGCAGCCCCGCCGAGCAGTACTTC
CASSPAEQYF
>TRBD2|.|TRBV5-4|TRBJ2-1
TGTGCCAGCAGCTTGGTCAGCGGGACCCAGCCCAACGAGCAGTTCTTC
CASSLVSGTQPNEQFF
>.|many|TRBV7-2|TRBJ2-3
TGTGCCAGCAGCCTCGCACCAGGGGCGAAAACAGATACGCAGTATTTT
CASSLAPGAKTDTQYF
>.|.|TRBV19|TRBJ2-1
TGTGCCAGTGGTAGGGGGGCGTACAATGAGCAGTTCTTC
CASGRGAYNEQFF
>.|many|TRBV7-2|TRBJ1-6
TGTGCCAGCAGCTTAGAATTTGGACAGTATAATTCACCCCTCCACTTT
CASSLEFGQYNSPLHF
>.|few|TRBV5-1|TRBJ1-6
TGCGCCAGCAGCTTGGAACGGGGCAATTCACCCCTCCACTTT
CASSLERGNSPLHF
>TRBD1|many|TRBV6-2/TRBV6-3|TRBJ2-2
TGTGCCAGCAGTATTGGACAGGACACCGGGGAGCTGTTTTTT
CASSIGQDTGELFF
>.|few|TRBV12-3/TRBV12-4|TRBJ2-7
TGTGCCAGCAGCCTTGGGACACACGCCTACGAGCAGTACTTC
CASSLGTHAYEQYF
>.|.|TRBV15|TRBJ2-2
TGTGCCACCAGCAGAGAGGCAGCCGGGGAGCTGTTTTTT
CATSREAAGELFF
>.|.|TRBV10-3|TRBJ2-5
TGTGCCATCAGTGTGGGGGGGGCCGGGGAGACCCAGTACTTC
CAISVGGAGETQYF
>.|.|TRBV27|TRBJ2-1
TGTGCCAGCACCGGAATCGGGAACAGGTTCAGCTCCTACAATGAGCAGTTCTTC
CASTGIGNRFSSYNEQFF
>TRBD2|few|TRBV6-2/TRBV6-3|TRBJ2-3
TGTGCCAGCAGCCGAACGGGGGGGAGCAGTGATACGCAGTATTTT
CASSRTGGSSDTQYF
>TRBD2|few|TRBV24-1|TRBJ2-2
TGTGCCACCAGCCTGAGCGGGGCGGGGACGAACACCGGGGAGCTGTTTTTT
CATSLSGAGTNTGELFF
>.|.|TRBV5-1|TRBJ1-1
TGCGCCAGCAGCTTGTTCGGGGGACGAGAAGCTTTCTTT
CASSLFGGREAFF
>.|few|TRBV6-6|TRBJ1-5
TGTGCCAGCAGTTACACGGACACCAATCAGCCCCAGCATTTT
CASSYTDTNQPQHF
>TRBD1|many|TRBV7-9|TRBJ2-4
TGTGCCAGCAGCTTGGGGACAGGGTTAAGAGACATTCAGTACTTC
CASSLGTGLRDIQYF
>.|many|TRBV7-9|TRBJ2-5
TGTGCCAGCAGCTTACCGGGATTAGCGCAAGAGACCCAGTACTTC
CASSLPGLAQETQYF
>.|.|TRBV2|TRBJ1-1
TGTGCCAGCAGTGAAGCAGAGGGACTGGGCACTGAAGCTTTCTTT
CASSEAEGLGTEAFF
>.|few|TRBV6-2/TRBV6-3|TRBJ2-7
TGTGCCAGCAGTAAAACCGAAATAGTACAAGAGCAGTACTTC
CASSKTEIVQEQYF
>.|.|TRBV6-2/TRBV6-3|TRBJ2-3
TGTGCCAGCAGCTTAAGAAGGAACGCCCGCACAGATACGCAGTATTTT
CASSLRRNARTDTQYF
>TRBD1|few|TRBV24-1|TRBJ1-2
TGTGCCACCAGTGATGGCACAGGGGATAATGGCTACACCTTC
CATSDGTGDNGYTF
>TRBD1|many|TRBV12-3/TRBV12-4|TRBJ2-2
TGTGCCAGCAGCCCTCGGGACAGAGGAACCGGGGAGCTGTTTTTT
CASSPRDRGTGELFF
>.|once|TRBV7-2|TRBJ2-5
TGTGCCAGCAGCCCCTATCGGGTCGGGACAATAGGAGAGACCCAGTACTTC
CASSPYRVGTIGETQYF
>.|many|TRBV10-3|TRBJ1-2
TGTGCCATCAGTAAGGACGGAACCTACTATGGCTACACCTTC
CAISKDGTYYGYTF
>TRBD1|large|TRBV10-2|TRBJ2-7
TGCGCCAGCATGACAGGGCACTCCTACGAGCAGTACTTC
CASMTGHSYEQYF
>TRBD1|many|TRBV6-6|TRBJ2-1
TGTGCCAGCAGTTCGGGAAACAGGGGATCAACCAATGAGCAGTTCTTC
CASSSGNRGSTNEQFF
>.|.|TRBV15|TRBJ1-2
TGTGCCACCAGCAGAGATACACAACTCTATGGCTACACCTTC
CATSRDTQLYGYTF
>.|.|TRBV2|TRBJ2-3
TGTGCCAGCAGACTACTAGGGGGGGGGACAGATACGCAGTATTTT
CASRLLGGGTDTQYF
>TRBD1|.|TRBV6-5|TRBJ2-7
TGTGCCAGCAGTGATAAGGGACAGGACTACGAGCAGTACTTC
CASSDKGQDYEQYF
>.|.|TRBV6-4|TRBJ2-3
TGTGCCAGCAGTGAGAGTGGAGGGGGAGGAACAGATACGCAGTATTTT
CASSESGGGGTDTQYF
>.|few|TRBV6-5|TRBJ2-7
TGTGCCAGCAGCCCCTTTGGAAGTGGGTTGGCGATCTTC
CASSPFGSGLAIF
>.|.|TRBV7-8|TRBJ1-5
TGTGCCAGCAGCTTAGAGAGATTCTGGCAGCCCCAGCATTTT
CASSLERFWQPQHF